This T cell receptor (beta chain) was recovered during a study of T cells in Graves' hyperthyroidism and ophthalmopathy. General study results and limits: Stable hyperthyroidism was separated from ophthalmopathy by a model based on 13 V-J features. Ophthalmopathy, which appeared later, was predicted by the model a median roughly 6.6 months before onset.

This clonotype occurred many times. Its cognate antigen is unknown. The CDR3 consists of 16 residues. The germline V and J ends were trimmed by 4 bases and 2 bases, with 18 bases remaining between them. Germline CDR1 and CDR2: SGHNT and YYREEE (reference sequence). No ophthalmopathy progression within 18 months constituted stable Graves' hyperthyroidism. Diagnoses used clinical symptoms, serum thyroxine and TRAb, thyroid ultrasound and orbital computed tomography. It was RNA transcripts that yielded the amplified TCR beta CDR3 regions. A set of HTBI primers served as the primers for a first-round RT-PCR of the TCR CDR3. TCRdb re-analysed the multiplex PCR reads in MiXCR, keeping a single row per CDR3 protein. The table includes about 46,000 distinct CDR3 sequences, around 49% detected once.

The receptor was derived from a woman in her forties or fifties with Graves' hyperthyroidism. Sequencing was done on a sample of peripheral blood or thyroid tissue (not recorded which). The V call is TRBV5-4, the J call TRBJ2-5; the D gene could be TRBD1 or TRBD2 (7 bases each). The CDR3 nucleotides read TGTGCCAGCAGCAGTGGGAGGGGGCGCCTTCAAGAGACCCAGTACTTC. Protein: CASSSGRGRLQETQYF.